The entry below gives a single T cell receptor (beta chain) sequence along with its context. With 5 bases removed from V and 7 bases from J, the gap between germline ends came to 17 bases. The CDR3 has 15 amino acids. In germline, CDR1 is MNHNY, CDR2 SVGAGI (reference sequence). These data originate in a study of blood T cell repertoires in COVID-19. In the study overall: Acute and convalescent COVID-19 samples came from the United States, Italy and Spain.

Per the authors' pipeline: Estimates of nucleated cell counts were drawn from the amplification of reference gene primers. The assay was immunoSEQ multiplex PCR, and TCRdb's table has in-frame clones only and misses some. V and J calls and clone size are copied from that table; D and trimming were computed from the DNA. The table shows around 310,000 clones, with 90% occurring only once. Followed longitudinally, the Seattle patients had been enrolled during active infection. The material sequenced was peripheral blood. V and J are TRBV6-6 and TRBJ1-4, with TRBD1 as a possible D gene (5 bases). The receptor's source is a woman aged 40 to 50 with COVID-19, enrolled during active disease. The CDR3 DNA reads as TGTGCCAGCAGTCTCCGAAGTGGGGCTGGTGAAAAACTGTTTTTT. Its translation is CASSLRSGAGEKLFF.